These 26 T cell receptor beta chains originate from one sample sequenced in a study of T cell responses to AZD1222 COVID-19 vaccine. The repertoire was sequenced with immunoSEQ multiplex PCR; TCRdb's copy has only in-frame clones and lacks some. The repertoire consists of some 120,000 clones, with roughly nine tenths occurring once and the leading ten covering about 29%. The source was peripheral blood, collected on day 0 of AZD1222 vaccination. All receptors derive from an adult in good health.

A single count supports this clone. V gene TRBV6-1 combines with J gene TRBJ2-5; D might be TRBD1 (5 bases). This CDR3 spans 18 amino acids. The V end lost 4 bases, the J end lost 1 base, and 22 bases lay between the germline ends. The germline V gene has CDR1 MNHNS and CDR2 SASEGT. As DNA, the CDR3 is TGTGCCAGCAGTGCCTTTGGGCAGGGCCGCAACCTCCAAGAGACCCAGTACTTC. Protein: CASSAFGQGRNLQETQYF.

CDR3 sequence (DNA): TGTGCCAGCAGTTTGGGACAGGGAGCGGGGTCCACTGAAGCTTTCTTT. Amino acid sequence: CASSLGQGAGSTEAFF. V and J are TRBV2 and TRBJ1-1; 9 positions agree with TRBD1. The J segment lost 4 bases and the V segment lost 5 bases, leaving 11 bases of the junction unmatched. CDR1 and CDR2 from the germline V gene are SNHLY and FYNNEI. The CDR3 spans 16 residues.

This chain joins TRBV3-1 (or the pseudogene TRBV3-2) and TRBJ2-5; 7 bases are shared with TRBD2. Germline V CDR1 and CDR2: LGHDT, YNNKEL (reference sequence). The CDR3 contains 15 residues. With V trimmed by 7 bases and J by 1 base, 9 bases remained unmatched. In DNA form, the CDR3 reads TGTGCCAGCACTTCTCCTCTAGCGGCCCAAGAGACCCAGTACTTC. It encodes CASTSPLAAQETQYF.

The CDR3 nucleotides are TGTGCCAGCTCTCGGGAAAGCCGGAATTCACCCCTCCACTTT. Translation gives CASSRESRNSPLHF. The chain links TRBV2 to TRBJ1-6; no definite D call. This CDR3 has 14 residues. Trimming took off 8 bases at V and 7 bases at J, with 15 bases between the two ends. Germline V gene lookup returns CDR1 SNHLY and CDR2 FYNNEI.

This clone showed up just once. The V and J genes are TRBV19 and TRBJ2-5, with 13 bases lining up with TRBD2. The J segment lost 5 bases and the V segment lost 9 bases, leaving 9 bases of the junction unmatched. The CDR3 runs 15 residues. Germline V lookup: CDR1 LNHDA, CDR2 SQIVND (reference sequence). This CDR3 reads CASSTSGGAGETQYF. In DNA form, the CDR3 reads TGTGCCAGCTCTACTAGCGGGGGGGCCGGGGAGACCCAGTACTTC.

This clone was detected once. The rearrangement links TRBV7-2 to TRBJ2-5, with 9 positions matching TRBD2. J was trimmed by 2 bases and V by 7 bases; bases with no gene match: 8. The germline gives CDR1 SGHTA, CDR2 FQGNSA. The CDR3 length is 15 residues. The CDR3 reads CASTPLLAGQETQYF. CDR3 sequence (DNA): TGTGCCAGCACCCCTCTGCTAGCGGGACAAGAGACCCAGTACTTC.

The chain uses TRBV28 and TRBJ2-5, with 8 bases aligning to TRBD2. The germline CDR1 and CDR2 sequences are MDHEN and SYDVKM. The CDR3 consists of 15 residues. V was clipped by 2 bases and J by 5 bases; unmatched bases: 7. CDR3 in DNA: TGTGCCAGCAGTTTACGGAGCGGGAGCGGGGAGACCCAGTACTTC. Residues: CASSLRSGSGETQYF.

This rearrangement joins TRBV19 to TRBJ2-7; perhaps D is TRBD1 or TRBD2 (5 bases each). The CDR3 has 17 residues. Trimming shortened V by 5 bases and J by 3 bases, and 23 bases separated the two germline ends. CDR1 is LNHDA, CDR2 SQIVND, per germline (reference sequence). The CDR3 spells CASSLGRLGTALYEQYF. The CDR3, as DNA: TGTGCCAGTAGTTTGGGTAGGCTAGGGACCGCCCTCTACGAGCAGTACTTC.

V gene TRBV2 combines with J gene TRBJ1-2; D is uncertain. Per the germline V gene, CDR1 is SNHLY and CDR2 is FYNNEI. This CDR3 spans 15 amino acids. Trimming cost V 3 bases and J 7 bases, with 18 bases left between them. This chain's CDR3 is CASSDSGVRESGYTF. DNA for the CDR3: TGTGCCAGCAGTGATAGCGGGGTAAGGGAATCTGGCTACACCTTC.

V is TRBV14 and J is TRBJ2-3; no definite D call. The CDR3 spans 16 residues. The V gene's germline CDR1 is SGHDN and CDR2 FVKESK. V lost 0 bases and J lost 1, with 11 bases in between. The CDR3 DNA reads as TGTGCCAGCAGCCAAGATGGAGAGATTCGCACAGATACGCAGTATTTT. Protein sequence: CASSQDGEIRTDTQYF.

V and J are TRBV12-3 or TRBV12-4 and TRBJ2-2; tentatively, D is TRBD1 (6 bases). V dropped 3 bases and J dropped 6 bases, with 8 bases sitting between them. The CDR3 spans 13 residues. In DNA, the CDR3 is TGTGCCAGCAGTTTTAAGGGGGCCGGGGAGCTGTTTTTT. Encoded protein: CASSFKGAGELFF.

This chain uses TRBV6-5 with TRBJ1-4, with TRBD1 matching over 7 bases. Germline lookup yields CDR1 MNHEY and CDR2 SVGAGI. V gave up 5 bases and J gave up 7 bases; unmatched junction bases: 10. The CDR3 consists of 15 residues. The CDR3 nucleotides are TGTGCCAGCAGTCCACGACAGGGATTGACTGAAAAACTGTTTTTT. The encoded protein is CASSPRQGLTEKLFF.

The chain links TRBV7-6 to TRBJ1-6, with D possibly TRBD1 on 6 matching bases. V was shortened by 5 bases and J by 6 bases, with 23 bases between the two germline ends. The V gene's germline CDR1 is SGHVS and CDR2 FNYEAQ. The CDR3 loop spans 18 amino acids. CDR3 coding DNA: TGTGCCAGCAGCGCGCACCCGCAAGGGGGAGACGTTAATTCACCCCTCCACTTT. Its translation is CASSAHPQGGDVNSPLHF. The full variable domain, in which reference TRBV7-6 and TRBJ1-6 provide the parts outside the CDR3, is GAGVSQSPRYKVTKRGQDVALRCDPISGHVSLYWYRQALGQGPEFLTYFNYEAQQDKSGLPNDRFSAERPEGSISTLTIQRTEQRDSAMYRCASSAHPQGGDVNSPLHFGNGTRLTVT.

The CDR3 sequence: CASKAGTGELFF. Here the CDR3 DNA reads TGTGCCAGCAAGGCGGGGACCGGGGAGCTGTTTTTT. V usage is TRBV3-1 (or the pseudogene TRBV3-2) and J usage is TRBJ2-2; maybe TRBD2 (6 bases). CDR1 LGHDT and CDR2 YNNKEL come from the germline V gene (reference sequence). This CDR3 contains 12 residues. Trimming stripped 7 bases from V and 5 bases from J, with 8 bases between.

The rearrangement uses TRBV6-2 or TRBV6-3 and TRBJ1-1; D remains unclear. Germline CDR1 and CDR2: MNHEY and SVGEGT. The V and J ends lost 2 bases and 3 bases respectively, with 10 bases between them. CDR3 length: 14 residues. The CDR3, as DNA: TGTGCCAGCAGTTACGGTGGCAGGTACACTGAAGCTTTCTTT. Its translation is CASSYGGRYTEAFF.

This chain connects TRBV6-2 or TRBV6-3 to TRBJ1-5, with 9 bases identical to TRBD1. The CDR3 spans 15 residues. The V gene's germline CDR1 is MNHEY and CDR2 SVGEGT. Trimming at V came to 5 bases and at J to 1 base, leaving 3 bases not matched to a gene. The CDR3 DNA follows: TGTGCCAGCAGTAGGGACAGGGTGAGCAATCAGCCCCAGCATTTT. This sequence encodes CASSRDRVSNQPQHF.

DNA for the CDR3: TGTGCCAGCACCCACTCGGCAGAGAACACTGAAGCTTTCTTT. It encodes CASTHSAENTEAFF. The chain couples TRBV6-6 to TRBJ1-1; D remains ambiguous. There are 14 residues in the CDR3. In germline, CDR1 is MNHNY, CDR2 SVGAGI (reference sequence). With 7 bases removed from V and 1 base from J, the gap between germline ends came to 13 bases.

V gene TRBV6-6 combines with J gene TRBJ2-7; D unresolved. V was pared by 5 bases and J by 0 bases, with 5 bases between. The CDR3 loop spans 12 amino acids. CDR1 and CDR2 from the germline V gene are MNHNY and SVGAGI (reference sequence). CDR3 amino acids: CASSPRSYEQYF. CDR3 bases: TGTGCCAGCAGTCCCCGCTCCTACGAGCAGTACTTC.

V and J are TRBV5-1 and TRBJ2-5; tentative D call: TRBD2 (5 bases). CDR1 and CDR2 (germline): SGHRS, YFSETQ. This CDR3 is built from 15 residues. Trimming pared 0 bases from V and 5 bases from J, leaving 14 bases between. The CDR3 DNA reads as TGCGCCAGCAGCTTGGGGGCGGTTAAGCGGGAGACCCAGTACTTC. This codes for CASSLGAVKRETQYF.

The genes are TRBV18 and TRBJ2-2; no definite D call. This CDR3 comprises 14 residues. The germline V gene has CDR1 KGHSH and CDR2 LQKENI. V lost 1 base to trimming and J lost 2 bases, with 5 bases between them. CDR3 sequence: CASSPRANTGELFF. The DNA for the CDR3 is TGTGCCAGCTCACCACGCGCTAACACCGGGGAGCTGTTTTTT.

The table lists this clone with a count of one. The chain joins TRBV5-5 to TRBJ1-2, with 8 nucleotides matching TRBD1. J was trimmed by 4 bases and V by 4 bases; bases with no gene match: 9. CDR3 length: 15 residues. Germline-derived CDR1 and CDR2 are SGHKS and YYEKEE (reference sequence). The CDR3 coding sequence is TGTGCCAGCAGCCTGGACAGGGAGCGAGGCTATGGCTACACCTTC. This codes for CASSLDRERGYGYTF.

The V and J genes are TRBV29-1 and TRBJ1-1, with TRBD1 matching 7 bases. The germline V gene encodes CDR1 SQVTM and CDR2 ANQGSEA. The trim removed 5 bases at V and 2 bases at J, leaving 5 bases unmatched. The CDR3 loop spans 13 amino acids. The CDR3: CSVLGQVNTEAFF. The CDR3 DNA reads as TGCAGCGTTCTTGGACAGGTAAACACTGAAGCTTTCTTT.

The V and J genes are TRBV5-1 and TRBJ2-7; perhaps TRBD2 as D (5 bases). Germline V gene lookup returns CDR1 SGHRS and CDR2 YFSETQ. The V and J ends lost 2 bases and 1 base respectively, with 10 bases between them. There are 14 residues in the CDR3. The CDR3 loop is CASSFGGPSYEQYF. DNA for the CDR3: TGCGCCAGCAGCTTCGGCGGGCCTTCCTACGAGCAGTACTTC.

The V call is TRBV7-3, the J call TRBJ2-2, with 7 bases lining up with TRBD2. The V segment lost 3 bases and the J segment 6 bases; nucleotides outside the gene matches: 13. CDR3 length equals 17 residues. Looked up from germline, CDR1 is SGHTA and CDR2 is FQGTGA. The CDR3 DNA follows: TGTGCCAGCAGCTTGTCTAGCGCCCCGGGGGGACCCGGGGAGCTGTTTTTT. The encoded protein is CASSLSSAPGGPGELFF.

A note on this clone: Germline is not matched at one junction end, which may reflect a read error. The chain uses TRBV7-7 and TRBJ2-1, with D possibly TRBD2 on 6 matching bases. From germline, CDR1 is SSHAT and CDR2 FNYEAQ (reference sequence). CDR3 length equals 15 residues. The CDR3 DNA reads as TGTGCTAGCAGCCACCATCCTAGCGAGCTCAATGAGCAGTTCTTC. This sequence encodes CASSHHPSELNEQFF.

The chain has TRBV3-1 (or the pseudogene TRBV3-2) and TRBJ2-3; perhaps TRBD1 as D (5 bases). Trimming took off 1 base at V and 6 bases at J, with 17 bases between the two ends. The germline V gene encodes CDR1 LGHDT and CDR2 YNNKEL (reference sequence). The CDR3 covers 16 residues. CDR3 coding DNA: TGTGCCAGCAGCCAAGGATCAGGGCTCAGAAGGGATACGCAGTATTTT. Residues: CASSQGSGLRRDTQYF.